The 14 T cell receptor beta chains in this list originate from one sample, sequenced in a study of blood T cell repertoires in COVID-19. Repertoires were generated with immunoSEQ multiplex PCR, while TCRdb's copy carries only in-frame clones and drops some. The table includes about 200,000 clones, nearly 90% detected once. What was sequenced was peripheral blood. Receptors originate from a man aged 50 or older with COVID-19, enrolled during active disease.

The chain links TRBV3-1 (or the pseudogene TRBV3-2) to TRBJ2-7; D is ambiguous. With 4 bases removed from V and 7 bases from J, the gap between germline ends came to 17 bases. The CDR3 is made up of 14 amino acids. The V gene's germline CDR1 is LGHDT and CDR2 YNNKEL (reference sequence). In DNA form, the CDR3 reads TGTGCCAGCAGCCTCGCCTTAGCCCCAGAGGAGCAGTACTTC. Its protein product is CASSLALAPEEQYF.

The chain's CDR3 is CASRIDSTPNTEAFF. The CDR3 coding sequence is TGTGCCAGCAGGATTGACAGTACTCCGAACACTGAAGCTTTCTTT. The gene calls are TRBV6-4 and TRBJ1-1; D perhaps matches TRBD1 (5 bases). V shed 6 bases and J shed 1 base, with 15 bases lying between them. This CDR3 has 15 residues. Germline values: CDR1 MRHNA, CDR2 SNTAGT.

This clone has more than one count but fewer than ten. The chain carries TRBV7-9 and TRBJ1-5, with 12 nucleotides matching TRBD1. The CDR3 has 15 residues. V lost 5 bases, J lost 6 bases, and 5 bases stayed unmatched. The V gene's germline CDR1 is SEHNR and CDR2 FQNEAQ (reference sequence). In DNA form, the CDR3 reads TGTGCCAGCAGCCCGGGGACAGGGGGCTTTCAGCCCCAGCATTTT. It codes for CASSPGTGGFQPQHF. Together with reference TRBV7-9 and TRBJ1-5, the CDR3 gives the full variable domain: DTGVSQNPRHKITKRGQNVTFRCDPISEHNRLYWYRQTLGQGPEFLTYFQNEAQLEKSRLLSDRFSAERPKGSFSTLEIQRTEQGDSAMYLCASSPGTGGFQPQHFGDGTRLSIL.

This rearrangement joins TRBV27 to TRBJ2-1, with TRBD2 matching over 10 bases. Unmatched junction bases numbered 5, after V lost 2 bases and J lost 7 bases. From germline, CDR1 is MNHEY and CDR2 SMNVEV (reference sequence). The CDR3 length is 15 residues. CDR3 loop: CASSLVPAGGNEQFF. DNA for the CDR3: TGTGCCAGCAGTTTAGTTCCAGCGGGGGGGAATGAGCAGTTCTTC.

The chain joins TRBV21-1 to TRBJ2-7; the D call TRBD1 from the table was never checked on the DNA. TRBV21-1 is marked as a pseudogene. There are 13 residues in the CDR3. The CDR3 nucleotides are TGTGCCAGCAGCAAAGGGGACAGTTACGAGCAGTACTTC. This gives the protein CASSKGDSYEQYF.

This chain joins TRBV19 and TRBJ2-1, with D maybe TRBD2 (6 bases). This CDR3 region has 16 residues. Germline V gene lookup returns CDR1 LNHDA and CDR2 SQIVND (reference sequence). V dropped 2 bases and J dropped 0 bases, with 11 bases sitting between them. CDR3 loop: CASSIIDGSSYNEQFF. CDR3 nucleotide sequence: TGTGCCAGTAGTATAATTGACGGGAGCTCCTACAATGAGCAGTTCTTC.

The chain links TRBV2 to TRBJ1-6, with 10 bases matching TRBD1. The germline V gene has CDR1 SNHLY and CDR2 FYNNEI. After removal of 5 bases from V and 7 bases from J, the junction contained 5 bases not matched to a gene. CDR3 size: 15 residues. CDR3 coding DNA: TGTGCCAGCAGTTTAGGACAGGGGGGGAATTCACCCCTCCACTTT. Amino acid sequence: CASSLGQGGNSPLHF.

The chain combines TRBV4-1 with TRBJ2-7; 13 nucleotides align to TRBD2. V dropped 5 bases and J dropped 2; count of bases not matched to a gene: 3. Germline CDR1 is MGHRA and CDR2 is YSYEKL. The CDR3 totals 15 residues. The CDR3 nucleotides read TGCGCCAGCAGCTACGGACTAGCGGGAGCCTACGAGCAGTACTTC. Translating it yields CASSYGLAGAYEQYF.

The CDR3: CASSLQRQGNQPQHF. The DNA for the CDR3 is TGTGCCAGCAGCTTACAACGACAGGGGAATCAGCCCCAGCATTTT. This chain joins TRBV7-3 and TRBJ1-5; 8 positions match TRBD1. J gave up 4 bases and V 2 bases, and 4 bases lay outside the gene matches. Germline V gene lookup returns CDR1 SGHTA and CDR2 FQGTGA. The CDR3 runs 15 residues. The full variable domain, its missing parts supplied by reference TRBV7-3 and TRBJ1-5, is GAGVSQTPSNKVTEKGKYVELRCDPISGHTALYWYRQSLGQGPEFLIYFQGTGAADDSGLPNDRFFAVRPEGSVSTLKIQRTERGDSAVYLCASSLQRQGNQPQHFGDGTRLSIL.

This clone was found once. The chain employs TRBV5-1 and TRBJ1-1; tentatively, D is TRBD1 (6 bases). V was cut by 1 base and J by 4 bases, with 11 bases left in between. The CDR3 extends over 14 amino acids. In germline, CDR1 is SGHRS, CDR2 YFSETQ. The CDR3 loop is CASSLTGQGTEAFF. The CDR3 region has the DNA TGCGCCAGCAGCTTGACAGGGCAGGGCACTGAAGCTTTCTTT.

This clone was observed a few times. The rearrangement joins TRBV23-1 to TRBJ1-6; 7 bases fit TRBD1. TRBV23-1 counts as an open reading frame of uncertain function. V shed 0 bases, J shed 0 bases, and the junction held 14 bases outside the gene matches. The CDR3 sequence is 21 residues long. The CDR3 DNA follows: TGCGCCAGCAGTCAATCGATGCACAGGGGTAAGGGGAGCTCCTATAATTCACCCCTCCACTTT. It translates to CASSQSMHRGKGSSYNSPLHF.

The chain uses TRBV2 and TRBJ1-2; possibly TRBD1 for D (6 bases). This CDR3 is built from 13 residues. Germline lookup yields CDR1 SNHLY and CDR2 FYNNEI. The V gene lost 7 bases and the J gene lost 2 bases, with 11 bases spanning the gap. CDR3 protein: CASTGTGNYGYTF. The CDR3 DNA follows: TGTGCCAGCACAGGAACAGGGAACTATGGCTACACCTTC. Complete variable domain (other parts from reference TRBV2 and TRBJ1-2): EPEVTQTPSHQVTQMGQEVILRCVPISNHLYFYWYRQILGQKVEFLVSFYNNEISEKSEIFDDQFSVERPDGSNFTLKIRSTKLEDSAMYFCASTGTGNYGYTFGSGTRLTVV.

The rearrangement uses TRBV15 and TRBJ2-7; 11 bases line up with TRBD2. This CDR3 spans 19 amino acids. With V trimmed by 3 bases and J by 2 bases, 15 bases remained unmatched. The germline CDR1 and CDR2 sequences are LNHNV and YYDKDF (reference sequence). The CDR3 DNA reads TGTGCCACCAGCAGGTTCCAGGGATGGAATAGCGGGAGGGCCTACGAGCAGTACTTC. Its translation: CATSRFQGWNSGRAYEQYF.

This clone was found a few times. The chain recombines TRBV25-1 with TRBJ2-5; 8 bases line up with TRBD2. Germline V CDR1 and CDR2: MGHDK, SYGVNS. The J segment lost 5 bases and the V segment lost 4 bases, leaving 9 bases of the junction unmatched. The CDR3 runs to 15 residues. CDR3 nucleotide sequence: TGTGCCAGCAGTGTGGGGTCTAGCGGGTATGAGACCCAGTACTTC. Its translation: CASSVGSSGYETQYF.